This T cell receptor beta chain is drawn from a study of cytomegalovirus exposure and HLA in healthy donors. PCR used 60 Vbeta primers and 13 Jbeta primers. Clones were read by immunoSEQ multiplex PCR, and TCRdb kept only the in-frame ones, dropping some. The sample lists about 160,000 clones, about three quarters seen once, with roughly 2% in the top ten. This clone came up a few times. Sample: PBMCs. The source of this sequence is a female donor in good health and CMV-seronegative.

The CDR3 coding sequence is TGTGCCAGCGGGGACAGGGGGAGAGATACGCAGTATTTT. Translation gives CASGDRGRDTQYF. The V and J genes are TRBV6-5 and TRBJ2-3; 11 positions match TRBD1. Per germline, CDR1 MNHEY and CDR2 SVGAGI. This CDR3 is built from 13 residues. Trimming at V came to 8 bases and at J to 5 bases, leaving 3 bases not matched to a gene.